Listed below are T cell receptor beta chains from one sample, sequenced in a study of T cell responses to AZD1222 COVID-19 vaccine. The data were produced by immunoSEQ multiplex PCR, yet TCRdb's version contains in-frame clones alone and is incomplete. Of under 150,000 clones in the sample, over 75% were seen once. The specimen comprised peripheral blood, sampled on day 0 of MenACWY control vaccination. The receptors here all came from an adult in good health. Both conserved end residues are part of each CDR3. Expanded clones are given a class, and other clones once, few, many or no size at all.

cdr3_aa	v_call	j_call	clone_size
CASTFGVTSNEKLFF	TRBV5-5	TRBJ1-4	.
CASSILADRVKGRDEQYF	TRBV23-1	TRBJ2-7	.
CASSVGNTEAFF	TRBV28	TRBJ1-1	.
CASSPSRGGQPQHF	TRBV28	TRBJ1-5	.
CASSQTGDSNQPQHF	TRBV4-3	TRBJ1-5	.
CASSLVRDTNTEAFF	TRBV5-1	TRBJ1-1	.
CASSLRIADSSTDTQYF	TRBV4-1	TRBJ2-3	.
CASSLRTGNQETQYF	TRBV7-2	TRBJ2-5	.
CASSYLQYTDTQYF	TRBV6-2/TRBV6-3	TRBJ2-3	few
CASTLDRVTDTQYF	TRBV28	TRBJ2-3	.
CATSDVQGASLNEQYF	TRBV24-1	TRBJ2-7	.
CASKGRSEAFF	TRBV6-6	TRBJ1-1	few
CASSIEGGFYNEQFF	TRBV19	TRBJ2-1	.
CASSGEGGWTGYTF	TRBV2	TRBJ1-2	.
CASSIGYGIDEQYF	TRBV19	TRBJ2-7	.
CASSPSARGAEAFF	TRBV6-2/TRBV6-3	TRBJ1-1	.
CASSLASGQGKDQPQHF	TRBV7-9	TRBJ1-5	.
CASSFTPIWGTNTEAFF	TRBV28	TRBJ1-1	.
CASSVDGSSGNTIYF	TRBV9	TRBJ1-3	.
CASSRLAGGKFF	TRBV3-1/TRBV3-2	TRBJ2-1	once
CASSLGGPSYEQYF	TRBV27	TRBJ2-7	.
CATDQGVADTQYF	TRBV19	TRBJ2-3	.